The 7 T cell receptor beta chains presented below share a single source sample, sequenced in a study of blood T cell repertoires in COVID-19. The data were produced by immunoSEQ multiplex PCR, yet TCRdb's version contains in-frame clones alone and is incomplete. The table lists around 200,000 clones, approximately 84% of them singletons. Material for sequencing was PBMCs or T cells enriched from blood (not recorded which). The receptors were sampled from a woman aged 30 to 39 who had recovered from COVID-19.

The V call is TRBV18, the J call TRBJ1-2; D gene unclear. CDR1 and CDR2 (germline): KGHSH, LQKENI. The CDR3 has 13 residues. V gave up 6 bases and J gave up 7 bases, with 15 bases separating them. CDR3 in DNA: TGTGCCAGCTCCCACGATAGACAATCTGGCTACACCTTC. Its translation is CASSHDRQSGYTF.

This sequence joins TRBV11-2 and TRBJ2-1; TRBD1 might be the D (5 bases). The germline V gene encodes CDR1 SGHAT and CDR2 FQNNGV. The V end was cut by 4 bases, the J end by 2 bases, with 9 bases between. CDR3 length: 14 residues. CDR3 protein: CASSSSDTYNEQFF. The CDR3 coding sequence is TGTGCCAGCAGCTCTTCGGACACCTACAATGAGCAGTTCTTC.

This sequence joins TRBV9 and TRBJ2-6; 9 nucleotides agree with TRBD1. Germline V gives CDR1 SGDLS, CDR2 YYNGEE. CDR3 size: 18 residues. J gave up 1 base and V 4 bases, and 9 bases lay outside the gene matches. The DNA for the CDR3 is TGTGCCAGCAGCTCCGGACAGGGGCTTAGGTCTGGGGCCAACGTCCTGACTTTC. This encodes CASSSGQGLRSGANVLTF.

The chain has TRBV19 and TRBJ1-6; 8 bases are shared with TRBD1. Germline CDR1 LNHDA, CDR2 SQIVND (reference sequence). The trim removed 5 bases at V and 6 bases at J, leaving 9 bases unmatched. CDR3 size: 16 residues. This chain's CDR3 is CASSDPGGAGNSPLHF. The DNA for the CDR3 is TGTGCCAGTAGTGACCCAGGGGGCGCAGGTAATTCACCCCTCCACTTT.

This rearrangement joins TRBV30 to TRBJ2-1, with 9 bases identical to TRBD2. From germline, CDR1 is GTSNPN and CDR2 SVGIG (reference sequence). This CDR3 is built from 23 residues. The ends lost 0 bases at V and 6 bases at J; junction bases unmatched: 30. CDR3: CAWSVRGAPGMRFAGGLGNEQFF. Here the CDR3 DNA reads TGTGCCTGGAGTGTGCGGGGGGCACCCGGGATGAGGTTTGCGGGAGGGCTAGGCAATGAGCAGTTCTTC.

A few counts support this clone. The genes are TRBV5-3 and TRBJ2-7; TRBD2 aligns across 11 bases. TRBV5-3 is classed as an ORF, of uncertain function. The CDR3 length is 18 residues. J lost 4 bases, V lost 2 bases, and 14 bases had no gene match. DNA of the CDR3: TGTGCCAGAAGCTTTGTCCCCCTAGCGGGGGGCCACGGATACGAGCAGTACGTC. Residues: CARSFVPLAGGHGYEQYV.

The chain carries TRBV19 and TRBJ1-1, with D possibly being TRBD1 (5 bases). The CDR3 has 14 residues. CDR1 is LNHDA, CDR2 SQIVND, per germline (reference sequence). V shed 1 base and J shed 5 bases, with 11 bases lying between them. The DNA for the CDR3 is TGTGCCAGTAGTATAGTAGGGGTAGGGACTGAAGCTTTCTTT. Translated: CASSIVGVGTEAFF.